The TCR beta chain under discussion was sequenced for a study of CD8+CD57+ T cells in acquired aplastic anemia (dated by TCRdb to the late 2010s). Looking at the study overall: A mean of about 3.2 ug of DNA, ranging from roughly 0.2 to 27.4 ug, was extracted from sorted CD4+ and CD8+ cells. CD8+CD57+ expansion was defined as frequency above the mean frequency observed in healthy subjects. Points the paper makes about the study in general: Around 31 CD8+ CDR3 sequences were shared between patients and controls but appeared highly expressed in patients and within their immunodominant clones. CD8+ Simpson's diversity did not differ significantly between patients and healthy controls (P=0.060).

The patients picked for sequencing were ones in whom flow cytometry had shown an expansion of CD8+CD57+ cells. Every patient had severe acquired aplastic anemia, diagnosed using the International Study of Aplastic Anemia and Agranulocytosis and Camitta criteria. Patients had received no therapy at the time of blood sampling. TCR repertoires of sorted CD4+ and CD8+ blood T cells from severe aplastic anemia patients and healthy subjects were deep-sequenced in the study. Patients were enrolled under clinicaltrials.gov protocols 00001620, 01623167, 00001397, 00071045, 00081523 and 00961064 in the USA. Ficoll-Paque density gradient centrifugation was used to isolate peripheral blood mononuclear cells. Before DNA extraction, CD4+ and CD8+ T cells were sorted with FACS or magnetic beads. Genomic DNA served as template for TCR beta VDJ combination and CDR3 sequence profiling. An Illumina HiSeq 2000 was the platform used for TCR repertoire sequencing. Per the authors' processing: TRBV/TRBJ rearrangement plots, CDR3 size and DJ length profiles, and Simpson's diversity index were used to assess repertoires. The most abundant DNA sequence in the deep sequencing data was defined as the immunodominant clone. CDR3 amino acid sequences were screened for sharing across subjects and compared with published repertoires and the VDJdb database. The public reads were quality trimmed at Q25 with fastp and then assembled into clones with MiXCR by TCRdb, keeping productive beta chains. All rows with the same CDR3 protein become a single entry with the most common DNA and genes. Clone size and V and J calls follow TCRdb, not the original study. In this sample the table shows 180,000 or so distinct CDR3 sequences, nearly 65% of which occur a single time. The ten most abundant clones make up under 55% of the sample.

On this clonotype: The clone's antigen remains unknown. Base qualities were left out, and no much larger clone turns up one base away.

The germline V gene sets CDR1 to MGHRA and CDR2 to YSYEKL. The junction carries 5 bases between V and J, which are trimmed by 1 base and 7 bases respectively. The CDR3 runs 11 amino acids, cysteine and phenylalanine included. Just the 33-base CDR3 DNA is kept, in frame starting at base 1. The sample comprised sorted CD4+, CD8+, or CD8+CD57+ T cells (not recorded which) from PBMCs. The chain is made from TRBV4-1 and TRBJ2-7; no D gene call is confident. The clonotype originates from a human donor with aplastic anemia. The bases read TGCGCCAGCAGCCAAGCCAGGGAGCAGTACTTC. This codes for CASSQAREQYF.